This is a list of T cell receptor beta chains from one sample in a study of OX40 agonist ivuxolimab in advanced cancers. The data were produced by immunoSEQ multiplex PCR, yet TCRdb's version contains in-frame clones alone and is incomplete. The sample lists more than 35,000 clones, around 80% seen once, with 6% to 7% in the top ten. Sequenced material: CD4+ or CD8+ T cells sorted from blood, taken in a trial of the OX40 agonist ivuxolimab. The receptors come from an adult with an advanced solid tumor such as melanoma, head and neck, liver or kidney cancer. Each CDR3 is given with its conserved first and last residue. The order of the fields is clone size, V gene, J gene, D gene, CDR3 DNA, CDR3 protein. A D gene is named only where the DNA matches it firmly. Expanded clones are given a class, and other clones once, few, many or no size at all.

NA	TRBV19	TRBJ1-3	NA	TGTGCCAGTAGTTTATACACAGATTCTGGAAACACCATATATTTT	CASSLYTDSGNTIYF
NA	TRBV5-6	TRBJ2-5	TRBD1	TGTGCCAGCAGCTTGGTAGGGACAGCACAAGAGACCCAGTACTTC	CASSLVGTAQETQYF
NA	TRBV6-6	TRBJ1-2	TRBD1	TGTGCCAGCCTACCAACAGGGGGCTTGGGCTACACCTTC	CASLPTGGLGYTF
NA	TRBV5-6	TRBJ2-6	NA	TGTGCCAGCAGGGGCAGGGCAAACGGGGCCAACGTCCTGACTTTC	CASRGRANGANVLTF
NA	TRBV21-1	TRBJ2-1	NA	TGTGCCAGCAGCAAAGAGCTGATCTGGGGAATCAATGAGCAGTTCTTC	CASSKELIWGINEQFF
few	TRBV7-9	TRBJ1-6	NA	TGTGCCAGCAGCTCGGACGGAAATAATTCACCCCTCCACTTT	CASSSDGNNSPLHF
once	TRBV7-6	TRBJ2-2	TRBD1	TGTGCCAGCAGCCGAACTCTGACAGGGGAAACCGGGGAGCTGTTTTTT	CASSRTLTGETGELFF
NA	TRBV19	TRBJ1-5	NA	TGTGCCAGTAGTATTCTCCCCCTAGGTAGCAATCAGCCCCAGCATTTT	CASSILPLGSNQPQHF
NA	TRBV4-1	TRBJ2-1	TRBD2	TGCGCCAGCAGCCCAGGACTAGCGGGGACCAATGAGCAGTTCTTC	CASSPGLAGTNEQFF
NA	TRBV5-4	TRBJ2-7	TRBD1	TGTGCCAGCAGCTTGGATTACAGGGGGAGTTGCGAGCAGTACTTC	CASSLDYRGSCEQYF
NA	TRBV6-4	TRBJ2-3	NA	TGTGCCAGCAGTGACAATAGCGCCCTGGGGCCAGATACGCAGTATTTT	CASSDNSALGPDTQYF
NA	TRBV7-9	TRBJ2-7	NA	TGTGCCAGCAGCTCTAATCACGAGCAGTACTTC	CASSSNHEQYF
few	TRBV28	TRBJ1-2	NA	TGTGCCAGCAGTTGGGGAGCTAACTATGGCTACACCTTC	CASSWGANYGYTF
NA	TRBV5-5	TRBJ2-7	TRBD1	TGTGCCAGCAGCTTGGACAGGGGATACGAGCAGTACTTC	CASSLDRGYEQYF
NA	TRBV18	TRBJ2-3	NA	TGTGCCAGCTCACGAGGGGACGGTGTCATAGATACGCAGTATTTT	CASSRGDGVIDTQYF
NA	TRBV11-3	TRBJ2-3	NA	TGTGCCAGCAGCTTAGACCCCCAGGCAGATACGCAGTATTTT	CASSLDPQADTQYF
NA	TRBV5-1	TRBJ2-1	TRBD1	TGCGCCAGCAGCTTGTTCCGGGACAGGGTGGGGTCCTACAATGAGCAGTTCTTC	CASSLFRDRVGSYNEQFF
NA	TRBV5-4	TRBJ2-6	NA	TGTGCCAGCAGCCAAGGGCCATCGGTGTCTGGGGCCAACGTCCTGACTTTC	CASSQGPSVSGANVLTF
NA	TRBV7-9	TRBJ1-4	TRBD1	TGTGCCAGCAGCTTAGGGACAGGGGCAACTAATGAAAAACTGTTTTTT	CASSLGTGATNEKLFF
NA	TRBV4-3	TRBJ2-3	NA	TGCGCCAGCAGCCAAGGCCCGGGCCTAGCGATAAACACAGATACGCAGTATTTT	CASSQGPGLAINTDTQYF
NA	TRBV7-2	TRBJ1-1	NA	TGTGCCAGCAGCTTATCGGGGGGCACTGAAGCTTTCTTT	CASSLSGGTEAFF
NA	TRBV15	TRBJ1-1	NA	TGTGCCACCAGCCTATCCCCCACAGGGAACACTGAAGCTTTCTTT	CATSLSPTGNTEAFF
NA	TRBV27	TRBJ2-5	TRBD1	TGTGCCAGCAGTATGGGACAGGGATTCTTATTGGAGACCCAGTACTTC	CASSMGQGFLLETQYF
NA	TRBV2	TRBJ1-5	TRBD1	TGTGCCAGCAGTAAGACAGGGGTTTATCAGCCCCAGCATTTT	CASSKTGVYQPQHF
NA	TRBV6-5	TRBJ1-5	NA	TGTGCCAGCAGTTACTCGAAGGCAGCTCAGCCCCAGCATTTT	CASSYSKAAQPQHF